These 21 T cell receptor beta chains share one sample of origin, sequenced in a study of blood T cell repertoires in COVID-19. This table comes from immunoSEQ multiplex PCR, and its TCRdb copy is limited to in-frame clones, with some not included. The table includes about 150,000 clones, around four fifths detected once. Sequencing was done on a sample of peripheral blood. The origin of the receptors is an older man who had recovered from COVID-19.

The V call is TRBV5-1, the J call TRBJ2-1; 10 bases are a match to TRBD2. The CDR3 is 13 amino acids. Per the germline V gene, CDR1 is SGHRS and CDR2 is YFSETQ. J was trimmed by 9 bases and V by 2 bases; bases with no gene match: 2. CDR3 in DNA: TGCGCCAGCAGCTTCAGCGGGAGGGGTGAGCAGTTCTTC. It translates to CASSFSGRGEQFF.

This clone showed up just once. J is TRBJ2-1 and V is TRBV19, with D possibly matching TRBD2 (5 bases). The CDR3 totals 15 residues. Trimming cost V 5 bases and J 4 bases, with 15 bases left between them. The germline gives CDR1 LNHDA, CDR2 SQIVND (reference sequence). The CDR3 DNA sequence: TGTGCCAGTAGTCCCGCTCAGACTAAATACAATGAGCAGTTCTTC. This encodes CASSPAQTKYNEQFF.

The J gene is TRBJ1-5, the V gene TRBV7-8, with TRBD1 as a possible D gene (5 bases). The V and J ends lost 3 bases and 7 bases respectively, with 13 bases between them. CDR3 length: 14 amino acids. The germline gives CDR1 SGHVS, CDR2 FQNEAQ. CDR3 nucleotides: TGTGCCAGCAGCTTCGTCCAGGGTGGCCAGCCCCAGCATTTT. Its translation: CASSFVQGGQPQHF.

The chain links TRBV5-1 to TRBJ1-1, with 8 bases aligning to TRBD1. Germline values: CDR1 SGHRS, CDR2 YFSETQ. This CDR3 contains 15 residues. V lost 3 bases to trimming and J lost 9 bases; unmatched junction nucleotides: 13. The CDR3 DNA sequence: TGCGCCAGCAGCTACGACGGACAGGGTGAGGCTAAAGCTTTCTTT. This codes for CASSYDGQGEAKAFF.

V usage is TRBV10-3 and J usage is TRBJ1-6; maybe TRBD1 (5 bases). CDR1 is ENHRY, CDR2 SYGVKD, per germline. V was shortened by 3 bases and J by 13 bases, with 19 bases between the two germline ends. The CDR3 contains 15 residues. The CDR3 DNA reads TGTGCCATCAGTGATAGCCAGGGTGGTATTGTTCCCCTCCACTTT. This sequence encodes CAISDSQGGIVPLHF.

CDR3 protein: CASSFEGTDTQYF. The CDR3 DNA reads as TGTGCCAGCAGCTTCGAGGGCACAGATACGCAGTATTTT. The chain couples TRBV11-2 to TRBJ2-3; no clear D gene. This CDR3 spans 13 amino acids. Trimming stripped 3 bases from V and 1 base from J, with 5 bases between. From germline, CDR1 is SGHAT and CDR2 FQNNGV.

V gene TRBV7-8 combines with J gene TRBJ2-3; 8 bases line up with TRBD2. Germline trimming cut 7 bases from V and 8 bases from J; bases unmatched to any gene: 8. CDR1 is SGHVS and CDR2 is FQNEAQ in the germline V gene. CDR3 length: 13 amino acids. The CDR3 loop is CASKTSEVATQYF. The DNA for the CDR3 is TGTGCCAGCAAGACTAGCGAGGTGGCTACGCAGTATTTT.

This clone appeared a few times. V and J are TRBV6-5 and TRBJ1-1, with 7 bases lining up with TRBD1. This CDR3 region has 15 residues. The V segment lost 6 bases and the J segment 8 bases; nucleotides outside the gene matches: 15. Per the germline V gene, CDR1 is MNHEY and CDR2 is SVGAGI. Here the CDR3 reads CASRSATGQPVEAFF. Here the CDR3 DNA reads TGTGCCAGCAGGTCCGCCACGGGACAGCCTGTAGAAGCTTTCTTT.

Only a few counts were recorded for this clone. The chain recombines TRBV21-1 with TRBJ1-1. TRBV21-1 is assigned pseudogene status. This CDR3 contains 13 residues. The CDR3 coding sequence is TGTGCCAGCAGTTCCCATCGCGGCACTGAAGCTTTCTTT. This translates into CASSSHRGTEAFF.

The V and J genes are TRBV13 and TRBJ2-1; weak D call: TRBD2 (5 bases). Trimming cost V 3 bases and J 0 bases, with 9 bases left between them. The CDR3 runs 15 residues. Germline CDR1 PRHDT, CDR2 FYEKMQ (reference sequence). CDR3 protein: CASSFRRGSYNEQFF. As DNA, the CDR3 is TGTGCCAGCAGCTTCAGACGGGGCTCCTACAATGAGCAGTTCTTC.

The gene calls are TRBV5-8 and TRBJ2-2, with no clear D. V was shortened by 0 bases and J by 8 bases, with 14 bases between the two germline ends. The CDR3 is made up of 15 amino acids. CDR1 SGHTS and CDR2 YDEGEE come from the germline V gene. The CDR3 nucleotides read TGTGCCAGCAGCTTGGTATCTTCCCTTCGTGGGGAGCTGTTTTTT. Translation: CASSLVSSLRGELFF.

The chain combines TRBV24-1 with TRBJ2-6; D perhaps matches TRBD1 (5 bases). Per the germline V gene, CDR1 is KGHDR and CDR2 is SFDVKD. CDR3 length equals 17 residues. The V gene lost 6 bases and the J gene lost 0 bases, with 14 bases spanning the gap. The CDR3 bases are TGTGCCACCAGTAGTCGGATTGACAGCTCTGGGGCCAACGTCCTGACTTTC. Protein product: CATSSRIDSSGANVLTF.

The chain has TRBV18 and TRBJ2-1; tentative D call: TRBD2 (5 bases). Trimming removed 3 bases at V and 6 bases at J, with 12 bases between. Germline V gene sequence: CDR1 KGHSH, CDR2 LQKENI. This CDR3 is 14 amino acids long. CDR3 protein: CASSPGGGVNEQFF. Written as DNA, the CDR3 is TGTGCCAGCTCACCCGGAGGCGGAGTCAATGAGCAGTTCTTC.

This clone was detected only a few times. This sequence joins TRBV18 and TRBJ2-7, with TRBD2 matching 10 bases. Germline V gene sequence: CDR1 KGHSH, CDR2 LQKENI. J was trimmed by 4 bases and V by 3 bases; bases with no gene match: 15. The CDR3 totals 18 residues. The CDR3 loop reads CASSPARPLAGGRYEQYF. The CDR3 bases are TGTGCCAGCTCACCTGCGCGACCCTTAGCGGGGGGCAGATACGAGCAGTACTTC.

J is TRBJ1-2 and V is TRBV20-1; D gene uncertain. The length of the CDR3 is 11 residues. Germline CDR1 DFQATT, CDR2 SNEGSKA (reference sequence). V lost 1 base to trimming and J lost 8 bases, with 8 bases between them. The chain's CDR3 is CSARGGWGYTF. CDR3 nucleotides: TGCAGTGCTAGAGGAGGGTGGGGCTACACCTTC.

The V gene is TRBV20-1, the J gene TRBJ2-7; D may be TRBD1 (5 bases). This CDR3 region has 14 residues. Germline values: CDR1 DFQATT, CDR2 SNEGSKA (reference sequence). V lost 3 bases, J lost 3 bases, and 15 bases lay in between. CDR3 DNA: TGCAGTGCTAGTCAGGGTTCTGTGAACTACGAGCAGTACTTC. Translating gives CSASQGSVNYEQYF.

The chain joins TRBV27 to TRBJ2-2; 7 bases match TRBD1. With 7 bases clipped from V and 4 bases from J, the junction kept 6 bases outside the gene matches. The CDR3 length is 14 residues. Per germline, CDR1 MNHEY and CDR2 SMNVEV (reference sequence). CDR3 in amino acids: CASNGQGVTGELFF. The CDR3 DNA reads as TGTGCCAGCAACGGGCAGGGGGTCACCGGGGAGCTGTTTTTT.

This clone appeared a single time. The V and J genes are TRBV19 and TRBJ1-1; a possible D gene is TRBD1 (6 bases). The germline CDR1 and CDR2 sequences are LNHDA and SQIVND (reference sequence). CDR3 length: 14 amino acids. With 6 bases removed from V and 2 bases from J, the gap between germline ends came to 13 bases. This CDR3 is CASSHGQLNTEAFF. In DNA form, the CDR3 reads TGTGCCAGTAGCCACGGACAGCTAAACACTGAAGCTTTCTTT.

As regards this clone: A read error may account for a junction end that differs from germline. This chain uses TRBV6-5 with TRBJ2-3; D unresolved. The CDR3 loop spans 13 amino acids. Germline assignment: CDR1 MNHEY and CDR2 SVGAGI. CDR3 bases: TGTGCAAGCAGGCGGCCTAGTACAGATACGCAGTATTTT. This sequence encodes CASRRPSTDTQYF.

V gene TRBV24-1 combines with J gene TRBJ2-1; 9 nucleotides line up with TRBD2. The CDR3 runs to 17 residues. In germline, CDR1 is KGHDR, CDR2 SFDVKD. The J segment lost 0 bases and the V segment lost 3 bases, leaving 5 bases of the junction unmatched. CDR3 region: CATSDVTSGDSYNEQFF. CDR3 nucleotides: TGTGCCACCAGTGATGTGACTAGCGGTGACTCCTACAATGAGCAGTTCTTC.

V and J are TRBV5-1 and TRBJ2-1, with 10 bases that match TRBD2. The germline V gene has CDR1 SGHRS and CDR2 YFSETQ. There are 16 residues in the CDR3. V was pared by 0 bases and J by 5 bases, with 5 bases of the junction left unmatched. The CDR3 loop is CASSLELAGGHNEQFF. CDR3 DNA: TGCGCCAGCAGCTTGGAGTTAGCGGGAGGTCACAATGAGCAGTTCTTC.